This T cell receptor (beta chain) derives from a study of cytomegalovirus exposure and HLA in healthy donors. Study context: From about 200 million T cells, an earlier analysis saw 90 million to 130 million unique TCR beta sequences.

With 60 Vbeta and 13 Jbeta primers, the PCR was carried out. Method: immunoSEQ multiplex PCR; TCRdb's copy keeps in-frame clones and lacks some. The sample includes 130,000 to 150,000 clones, over 65% of them seen just once. Worth noting for this clone: What it binds is not known.

After removal of 7 bases from V and 2 bases from J, the junction contained 6 bases not matched to a gene. CDR1 is MDHEN, CDR2 SYDVKM, per germline. The length of the CDR3 is 15 residues. Study-wide points: In a later analysis, HLA-associated TCR beta chains were more clonally expanded than equally common others. With high specificity and sensitivity, the classifier reportedly diagnosed cytomegalovirus status.

Sequenced material: PBMCs. J is TRBJ2-3 and V is TRBV28; 10 bases are a match to TRBD1. This receptor was identified in a female donor in good health and CMV-seronegative. CDR3 coding DNA: TGTGCCAGCACCGCGGGACAGGGGTACACAGATACGCAGTATTTT. Translation: CASTAGQGYTDTQYF. Looking up the rest from reference TRBV28 and TRBJ2-3 gives the full variable domain: DVKVTQSSRYLVKRTGEKVFLECVQDMDHENMFWYRQDPGLGLRLIYFSYDVKMKEKGDIPEGYSVSREKKERFSLILESASTNQTSMYLCASTAGQGYTDTQYFGPGTRLTVL.